This T cell receptor beta chain was sequenced in a study of beta chain features in type 1 diabetes. CDR3 size: 13 residues. Per germline, CDR1 SQVTM and CDR2 ANQGSEA. V dropped 6 bases and J dropped 2 bases, with 13 bases sitting between them. What was sequenced were expressed TCRB transcripts, since all of the isolated RNA had been reverse transcribed. Only in-frame clones appear in the TCRdb table, and some are missing; sequencing was by immunoSEQ multiplex PCR. The sample holds hundreds of thousands of clones, over 9.5% seen once. The table lists this clone with a few counts. One heparinised draw of blood, averaging about 110 mL, came from each donor.

This TCR was sampled from a man aged 18-30 years in good health. The sequenced sample consisted of naive CD4+ T cells from blood. The genes are TRBV29-1 and TRBJ2-5; D is ambiguous. CDR3 coding DNA: TGCAGCGTCCGACGTCAGACACAAGAGACCCAGTACTTC. It codes for CSVRRQTQETQYF.